Each of the 25 T cell receptor beta chains below was sequenced from the same sample in a study of T cells in localized non-small cell lung cancer. Profiling relied on immunoSEQ multiplex PCR, and the TCRdb table lists in-frame clones only, not all of them. The data show about 13,000 clones, approximately 28% seen once. The sample in question was lung tumor tissue, obtained before any cancer treatment. These TCRs come from a female donor at least 60 years old with stage I lung adenocarcinoma.

This CDR3 reads CASMSSRYGYTF. In DNA form, the CDR3 reads TGTGCCAGTATGTCTTCGAGGTATGGCTACACCTTC. The V call is TRBV19, the J call TRBJ1-2; D is ambiguous. Trimming stripped 7 bases from V and 5 bases from J, with 11 bases between. The CDR3 runs to 12 residues. Germline CDR1 reads LNHDA; CDR2 reads SQIVND (reference sequence).

Only a few counts were recorded for this clone. This chain links TRBV9 with TRBJ1-5; D uncertain. Trimming cost V 5 bases and J 3 bases, with 15 bases left between them. There are 15 residues in the CDR3. The germline gives CDR1 SGDLS, CDR2 YYNGEE. CDR3 bases: TGTGCCAGCAGTTACCGGGGTGACTTCAATCAGCCCCAGCATTTT. This translates into CASSYRGDFNQPQHF.

The genes are TRBV15 and TRBJ1-1; 7 bases align to TRBD1. The CDR3 covers 14 residues. Germline V gene data show CDR1 as LNHNV and CDR2 as YYDKDF (reference sequence). V lost 5 bases and J lost 1; bases outside the gene matches: 4. In nucleotides, the CDR3 is TGTGCCACCAGCCCGAGACAGGGGAACACTGAAGCTTTCTTT. It yields the protein CATSPRQGNTEAFF.

CDR3 DNA: TGTGCCAGCAGTGGCCTGTGGCTAGCGGGGGAGACCCAGTACTTC. It translates to CASSGLWLAGETQYF. The genes are TRBV6-8 and TRBJ2-5, with 9 bases that match TRBD2. Germline V gives CDR1 MNHGY, CDR2 SAAAGT. V was clipped by 5 bases and J by 5 bases; unmatched bases: 9. There are 15 residues in the CDR3.

This clone was found a few times. This chain links TRBV29-1 with TRBJ1-1, with TRBD1 matching over 10 bases. J lost 7 bases, V lost 6 bases, and 8 bases had no gene match. Germline CDR1 is SQVTM and CDR2 is ANQGSEA. CDR3 length: 13 residues. The CDR3 bases are TGCAGCGTAACCGGGACAGGGGATGTTGAAGCTTTCTTT. It encodes CSVTGTGDVEAFF.

This rearrangement joins TRBV19 to TRBJ2-7, with D tentatively TRBD1 or TRBD2 (6 bases each). Looked up from germline, CDR1 is LNHDA and CDR2 is SQIVND (reference sequence). V was shortened by 6 bases and J by 4 bases, with 16 bases between the two germline ends. This CDR3 contains 14 residues. For the CDR3, the DNA is TGTGCCAGTAGCCTCCGGGGGACACCTTACGAGCAGTACTTC. Translating gives CASSLRGTPYEQYF.

This clone was seen more than once but under ten times. The V and J genes are TRBV11-3 and TRBJ2-1; D possibly corresponds to TRBD2 (5 bases). The CDR3 runs 15 residues. CDR1 SGHNT and CDR2 YENEEA come from the germline V gene. The V end lost 5 bases, the J end lost 4 bases, and 15 bases lay between the germline ends. CDR3 loop: CASSQLAPSYNEQFF. In nucleotides, the CDR3 is TGTGCCAGCAGCCAGCTAGCCCCATCTTACAATGAGCAGTTCTTC.

A few counts support this clone. This rearrangement joins TRBV6-8 to TRBJ1-5, with D perhaps matching TRBD1 (6 bases). Germline CDR1 is MNHGY and CDR2 is SAAAGT. This CDR3 comprises 13 residues. V gave up 4 bases and J gave up 5 bases, with 9 bases separating them. CDR3 sequence (DNA): TGTGCCAGCAGTTGGACAGAAGATCAGCCCCAGCATTTT. It yields the protein CASSWTEDQPQHF.

This clone is deemed medium-sized. The rearrangement joins TRBV6-8 to TRBJ1-1; D is unclear. This CDR3 has 12 amino acids. V lost 2 bases and J lost 1, with 2 bases in between. Germline V gives CDR1 MNHGY, CDR2 SAAAGT. The DNA of the CDR3 is TGTGCCAGCAGTTACCGGAACACTGAAGCTTTCTTT. It is translated as CASSYRNTEAFF.

The chain has TRBV6-8 and TRBJ1-5; the D gene is possibly TRBD1 (6 bases). This CDR3 spans 14 amino acids. Trimming shortened V by 10 bases and J by 5 bases, and 18 bases separated the two germline ends. Germline V gene lookup returns CDR1 MNHGY and CDR2 SAAAGT. The CDR3 sequence: CATRGLRADQPQHF. In DNA form, the CDR3 reads TGTGCCACCCGGGGGCTGCGGGCCGATCAGCCCCAGCATTTT.

The V gene is TRBV19, the J gene TRBJ1-1; D is unresolved. Looked up from germline, CDR1 is LNHDA and CDR2 is SQIVND (reference sequence). V was cut by 4 bases and J by 1 base, with 4 bases left in between. This CDR3 has 12 residues. The CDR3 loop reads CASSTRNTEAFF. DNA for the CDR3: TGTGCCAGTAGTACCCGGAACACTGAAGCTTTCTTT. Filled out from reference TRBV19 and TRBJ1-1, the complete variable domain reads DGGITQSPKYLFRKEGQNVTLSCEQNLNHDAMYWYRQDPGQGLRLIYYSQIVNDFQKGDIAEGYSVSREKKESFPLTVTSAQKNPTAFYLCASSTRNTEAFFGQGTRLTVV.

This clone was recorded at least ten times. DNA of the CDR3: TGTGCCAGCAGGATGGACAGGGCTTATGGCTACACCTTC. Protein sequence: CASRMDRAYGYTF. J is TRBJ1-2 and V is TRBV6-8, with 8 bases matching TRBD1. The CDR3 has 13 amino acids. The V gene's germline CDR1 is MNHGY and CDR2 SAAAGT. With V trimmed by 6 bases and J by 5 bases, 5 bases remained unmatched.

J is TRBJ1-2 and V is TRBV18; D gene uncertain. The germline gives CDR1 KGHSH, CDR2 LQKENI. With 3 bases removed from V and 6 bases from J, the gap between germline ends came to 8 bases. CDR3 size: 12 residues. The CDR3 sequence: CASSPGSHGYTF. CDR3 coding DNA: TGTGCCAGCTCACCGGGCTCCCATGGCTACACCTTC.

The sample holds a few counts of this clone. The rearrangement joins TRBV11-3 to TRBJ2-7, with D unclear. The CDR3 loop spans 14 amino acids. Germline V gives CDR1 SGHNT, CDR2 YENEEA. The germline V and J ends were trimmed by 3 bases and 7 bases, with 16 bases remaining between them. The CDR3 nucleotides read TGTGCCAGCAGCTTGGCAGGTTGGAAGAGGGAGCAGTACTTC. This codes for CASSLAGWKREQYF.

This rearrangement joins TRBV11-3 to TRBJ2-3, with 10 bases fitting TRBD1. This CDR3 comprises 16 residues. Germline CDR1 reads SGHNT; CDR2 reads YENEEA. V lost 2 bases and J lost 7; bases outside the gene matches: 9. The CDR3 nucleotides are TGTGCCAGCAGCTTAACCCGACAGGGGGCCTTTCATACGCAGTATTTT. It translates to CASSLTRQGAFHTQYF.

This clone was seen a handful of times. This chain joins TRBV11-3 and TRBJ1-1, with D hard to call. V lost 3 bases and J 4 bases, leaving 15 bases between the germline ends. The CDR3 has 15 residues. Germline CDR1 and CDR2: SGHNT and YENEEA. The CDR3 DNA is TGTGCCAGCAGCTTTTCCTCACTCCTACTCACTGAAGCTTTCTTT. The encoded protein is CASSFSSLLLTEAFF.

This clone has a count of ten or more. This chain joins TRBV11-3 and TRBJ1-2, with TRBD1 matching over 7 bases. V shed 5 bases and J 0 bases; nucleotides not matched to a gene: 15. In germline, CDR1 is SGHNT, CDR2 YENEEA. The CDR3 contains 18 residues. CDR3 loop: CASSAALRDRYSNYGYTF. In nucleotides, the CDR3 is TGTGCCAGCAGCGCGGCACTAAGGGACAGATACTCTAACTATGGCTACACCTTC. The full variable domain, rest sourced from reference TRBV11-3 and TRBJ1-2, is EAGVVQSPRYKIIEKKQPVAFWCNPISGHNTLYWYLQNLGQGPELLIRYENEEAVDDSQLPKDRFSAERLKGVDSTLKIQPAELGDSAVYLCASSAALRDRYSNYGYTFGSGTRLTVV.

A few counts support this clone. Written as DNA, the CDR3 is TGTGCCAGCAGCCCCCCACTAACTTGGGCAGATACGCAGTATTTT. Translation: CASSPPLTWADTQYF. The V call is TRBV11-3, the J call TRBJ2-3; D not resolved. Looked up from germline, CDR1 is SGHNT and CDR2 is YENEEA. The CDR3 has 15 amino acids. V lost 5 bases and J 4 bases, leaving 16 bases between the germline ends.

There are many counts of this clone. The rearrangement links TRBV4-1 to TRBJ1-1; 7 bases agree with TRBD1. This CDR3 region has 16 residues. After removal of 3 bases from V and 3 bases from J, the junction contained 10 bases not matched to a gene. Per germline, CDR1 MGHRA and CDR2 YSYEKL. CDR3 in amino acids: CASSQVDRVIYTEAFF. The CDR3 DNA is TGCGCCAGCAGCCAGGTTGACAGGGTTATTTACACTGAAGCTTTCTTT.

The chain couples TRBV6-8 to TRBJ1-1; D uncertain. Germline V gene lookup returns CDR1 MNHGY and CDR2 SAAAGT. The CDR3 is made up of 14 amino acids. Trimming cost V 10 bases and J 2 bases, with 17 bases left between them. Written as DNA, the CDR3 is TGTGCCATCACTCGGGCCGCCCAAAACACTGAAGCTTTCTTT. Its translation is CAITRAAQNTEAFF.

The chain employs TRBV18 and TRBJ1-1, with 8 bases fitting TRBD1. With V trimmed by 4 bases and J by 11 bases, 9 bases remained unmatched. CDR3 length: 13 residues. Per the germline V gene, CDR1 is KGHSH and CDR2 is LQKENI. Here the CDR3 DNA reads TGTGCCAGCTCACAGACAGGGGTGGATGAGGCTTTCTTT. It translates to CASSQTGVDEAFF.

The sample holds a few counts of this clone. The rearrangement uses TRBV6-8 and TRBJ1-4, with D tentatively TRBD1 (5 bases). Trimming took off 8 bases at V and 5 bases at J, with 12 bases between the two ends. This CDR3 contains 13 residues. The germline CDR1 and CDR2 sequences are MNHGY and SAAAGT. The CDR3 reads CASATDTNEKLFF. The CDR3 region has the DNA TGTGCCAGCGCCACGGACACGAATGAAAAACTGTTTTTT.

At least ten counts were recorded for this clone. V and J are TRBV6-7 and TRBJ1-5; D remains unclear. TRBV6-7 belongs to the ORF category, with a function that is uncertain. This CDR3 contains 11 residues. Trimming shortened V by 8 bases and J by 9 bases, and 11 bases separated the two germline ends. The CDR3 DNA sequence: TGTGCCAGCGAACTTATAGGGCCCCAGCATTTT. As protein: CASELIGPQHF.

This clone is judged medium-sized. The rearrangement joins TRBV9 to TRBJ2-7; TRBD2 might be the D (6 bases). The CDR3 sequence is 12 residues long. V dropped 8 bases and J dropped 3 bases, with 12 bases sitting between them. Germline loops: CDR1 SGDLS, CDR2 YYNGEE. CDR3 DNA: TGTGCCAGTCGCGGGATGGGCTACGAGCAGTACTTC. Translation gives CASRGMGYEQYF.

V and J are TRBV19 and TRBJ1-2; TRBD1 might be the D (6 bases). Trimming pared 7 bases from V and 5 bases from J, leaving 17 bases between. In germline, CDR1 is LNHDA, CDR2 SQIVND (reference sequence). The CDR3 totals 14 residues. The CDR3 DNA follows: TGTGCCAGTATCCTCAAGGGGGAGGAATATGGCTACACCTTC. It specifies CASILKGEEYGYTF.